These T cell receptor beta chains were read from a single sample in a study of cytomegalovirus exposure and HLA in healthy donors. Using immunoSEQ multiplex PCR, the repertoire was profiled, and TCRdb retains in-frame clones only, with some absent. The table has about 140,000 clones, roughly 71% seen once. Sequenced input: PBMCs. Receptors originate from a middle-aged woman in good health and CMV-seronegative. CDR3s leave out the opening cysteine and the closing phenylalanine or tryptophan. Rows may omit the clone size; those that give it use once, few, many or a size class.

CDR3: ASSQEARTGMNTEAF
V: TRBV14
size: -

CDR3: ASSYRTGWGFEAF
V: TRBV6-5
size: -

CDR3: ASRWGGSNQPQH
V: TRBV2
size: -

CDR3: ASSLGTNYGYP
V: TRBV5-1
size: -

CDR3: ASSLMLGGVSYEQY
V: TRBV5-1
size: -

CDR3: SVEDVRGGEQY
V: TRBV29-1
size: -

CDR3: ASSPPTGGFGNIQY
V: TRBV18
size: -

CDR3: ASIWDNQETQY
V: TRBV2
size: -

CDR3: ASSLDGPWRKNTEAF
V: TRBV7-9
size: -

CDR3: ASSPGQGGGDTQY
V: TRBV11-3
size: -

CDR3: ASSSRTGLEGYT
V: TRBV6-5
size: -

CDR3: ASSLGRGNTEAF
V: TRBV5-6
size: few

CDR3: ASSEVSGYGYT
V: TRBV2
size: few

CDR3: ASSLGGVRYGYT
V: TRBV7-9
size: -

CDR3: ASSSPPGNTEAF
V: TRBV5-4
size: -

CDR3: ASSIAAGEQY
V: TRBV19
size: -

CDR3: ASSHASGGRFYEQY
V: TRBV4-2
size: -

CDR3: ASSLEAGGLTEAF
V: TRBV5-1
size: -

CDR3: ASSWTGGADYGYT
V: TRBV5-1
size: -

CDR3: ASSQWTDSSPLH
V: TRBV4-3
size: -

CDR3: ASSPLERGSEQF
V: TRBV13
size: -

CDR3: ASSQGLQAGNTIY
V: TRBV4-3
size: few

CDR3: ASSFMAGSYNEQF
V: TRBV7-3
size: few

CDR3: ASSLKTGFNEKLF
V: TRBV7-2
size: -

CDR3: ASSLSGGETQY
V: TRBV7-2
size: few

CDR3: ASSLAGNTIY
V: TRBV5-6
size: once

CDR3: ASSLLDRGFAPLH
V: TRBV4-1
size: -

CDR3: ASSEQGGPYGYT
V: TRBV2
size: few

CDR3: ASSETLAGGSPAQF
V: TRBV2
size: -

CDR3: ASSLGTSGGSYNEQF
V: TRBV5-1
size: few

CDR3: SVWGRDSPN
V: TRBV20-1
size: once

CDR3: SARETGGYT
V: TRBV20-1
size: -

CDR3: ASRPGGANNEQF
V: TRBV28
size: -

CDR3: ASSLVAFEQF
V: TRBV5-6
size: -

CDR3: ASSGQPMNTEAF
V: TRBV2
size: -

CDR3: ASSLWPSGGNHEQY
V: TRBV11-1
size: -

CDR3: ASSQGGRGRRGMDPKNIQY
V: TRBV4-1
size: once

CDR3: ASSLNAGAADTQY
V: TRBV7-9
size: -

CDR3: ASRGQTNTEAF
V: TRBV10-1
size: few

CDR3: ASSDPRQGGEKLF
V: TRBV2
size: -

CDR3: ASSLGLRNTDTQY
V: TRBV5-6
size: -

CDR3: ASSLGLAGVETQY
V: TRBV7-9
size: -